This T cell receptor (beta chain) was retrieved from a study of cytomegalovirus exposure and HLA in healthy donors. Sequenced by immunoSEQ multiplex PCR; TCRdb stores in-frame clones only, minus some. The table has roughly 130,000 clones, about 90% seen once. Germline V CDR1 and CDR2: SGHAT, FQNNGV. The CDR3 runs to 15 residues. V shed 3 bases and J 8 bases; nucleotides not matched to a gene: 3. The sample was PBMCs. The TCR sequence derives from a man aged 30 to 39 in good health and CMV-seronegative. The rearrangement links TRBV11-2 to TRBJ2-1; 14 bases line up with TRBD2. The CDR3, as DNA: TGTGCCAGCAGCTTGGGACTAGCGGGAGTCTATGAGCAGTTCTTC. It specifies CASSLGLAGVYEQFF. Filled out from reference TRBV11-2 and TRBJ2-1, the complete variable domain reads EAGVAQSPRYKIIEKRQSVAFWCNPISGHATLYWYQQILGQGPKLLIQFQNNGVVDDSQLPKDRFSAERLKGVDSTLKIQPAKLEDSAVYLCASSLGLAGVYEQFFGPGTRLTVL.